This TCR beta chain was documented in a study of post-analysis software for immune sequencing data. Findings and limits, study-wide: Five TRBV segments, including TRBV5-6, TRBV5-1 and TRBV20-1, were more frequent in patients than controls. Under F measure analysis, samples from one preparation batch co-clustered strongly. Normalized Chao1 diversity in multiple sclerosis patients fell significantly below that of controls.

Concerning this clonotype: Its target is not known. This may be a read error: a much more frequent sequence differs by one nucleotide.

Prepared TCR beta cDNA libraries contained unique molecular identifiers. Some 500,000 cDNA molecules were obtained from around 1 to 10 million T cells. TCRdb recomputed calls from the PCR reads with MiXCR, one row per CDR3 protein. Found here are over 250,000 distinct CDR3 sequences, 30% to 45% of them singletons; the top ten hold 4% to 5.5%. This CDR3 is 21 amino acids long. Germline trimming cut 2 bases from V and 4 bases from J; bases unmatched to any gene: 23. Looked up from germline, CDR1 is SGHNT and CDR2 is YYREEE (reference sequence). Material for sequencing was blood. The chain is built from TRBV5-4 and TRBJ1-4, with 7 bases fitting TRBD1. This TCR derives from a girl aged 5-17 years with multiple sclerosis. This CDR3 reads CASSFLDRRGTDIPFNEKLFF. CDR3 DNA sequence: TGTGCCAGCAGCTTCCTCGACCGTCGAGGGACAGACATTCCTTTTAATGAAAAACTGTTTTTT.